The rows below give T cell receptor beta chains drawn from one sample of a study of blood T cell repertoires in COVID-19. Clones were sequenced by immunoSEQ multiplex PCR, and TCRdb holds only the in-frame ones, with some missing. Among 110,000 to 150,000 clones listed, around 86% were seen once. Sequencing used PBMCs or T cells enriched from blood (not recorded which). These TCRs come from a man between 50 and 59 years old who had recovered from COVID-19. CDR3s include the opening cysteine and the closing phenylalanine or tryptophan. D genes are given only for firm matches. Not all rows give a size; the values are once, few, many and, for expanded clones, a class.

-	TRBD1	TRBV19	TRBJ1-3	TGTGCCAGCATGCTAGGGACAGCCTCTGGAAACACCATATATTTT	CASMLGTASGNTIYF
-	TRBD2	TRBV28	TRBJ2-7	TGTGCCAGCAGTTTATCCGAGACTAGCGGGATCTACGAGCAGTACTTC	CASSLSETSGIYEQYF
-	-	TRBV18	TRBJ1-6	TGTGCCAGCTCACCACCTCCCGGGAGCACCCTCCACTTT	CASSPPPGSTLHF
-	TRBD1	TRBV5-6	TRBJ2-5	TGTGCCAGCAGCTTAGCCCGGGACAGTGGGGCAGGAGAGACCCAGTACTTC	CASSLARDSGAGETQYF
-	TRBD1	TRBV18	TRBJ1-5	TGTGCCAGCTCACTTCTACAGGGGGCCGATCCCCAGCATTTT	CASSLLQGADPQHF
-	-	TRBV11-2	TRBJ1-6	TGTGCCAGCAGCTTAGCAGGAGGCGGATCACCCCTCCACTTT	CASSLAGGGSPLHF
once	TRBD1	TRBV11-2	TRBJ1-4	TGTGCCAGCAGCTTAGGACAGGGGGCCCTTAGGGAAAAACTGTTTTTT	CASSLGQGALREKLFF
-	TRBD1	TRBV10-3	TRBJ1-2	TGTGCCACCTGGACAGGGTCTAACTATGGCTACACCTTC	CATWTGSNYGYTF
-	TRBD1	TRBV4-2	TRBJ1-4	TGTGCCAGCAGCCAAGTACAGGGGGCGAGGACTAATGAAAAACTGTTTTTT	CASSQVQGARTNEKLFF
-	-	TRBV7-9	TRBJ2-7	TGTGCCAGCAGCTTCTACAGGGACTCCTACGAGCAGTACTTC	CASSFYRDSYEQYF
-	-	TRBV5-3	TRBJ2-7	TGTGCCAGAGACAGACAGGATACCTACGAGCAGTACTTC	CARDRQDTYEQYF
-	TRBD1	TRBV7-2	TRBJ1-1	TGTGCCAGCAGCCCACGGACAGGAAGAGTGAACACTGAAGCTTTCTTT	CASSPRTGRVNTEAFF
-	-	TRBV19	TRBJ2-4	TGTGCCAGTACCGTTAGACACTTCGTTACGGCGGCCAAAAACATTCAGTACTTC	CASTVRHFVTAAKNIQYF
-	-	TRBV18	TRBJ1-4	TGTGCCAGCTCCCCTCCAGGGGTTAATGAAAAACTGTTTTTT	CASSPPGVNEKLFF
-	TRBD2	TRBV6-5	TRBJ2-1	TGTGCCAGCAGTCCTAGCGGACACTACAATGAGCAGTTCTTC	CASSPSGHYNEQFF
-	-	TRBV5-1	TRBJ2-5	TGCGCCAGCAGCTTGGGGGCAGGGGAGGGGCTACAAGAGACCCAGTACTTC	CASSLGAGEGLQETQYF
-	-	TRBV2	TRBJ1-5	TGTGCCAGCAGTGAACCGGTTAGCAATCAGCCCCAGCATTTT	CASSEPVSNQPQHF
-	TRBD1	TRBV19	TRBJ1-1	TGTGCCAGTAAGGACAGGGAGAACACTGAAGCTTTCTTT	CASKDRENTEAFF
-	-	TRBV5-1	TRBJ2-2	TGCGCCAGCAGCTTGACTACCGGGGAGCTGTTTTTT	CASSLTTGELFF
-	TRBD1	TRBV5-4	TRBJ2-1	TGTGCCAGCAGCCCCAGGGGGTCGTCCTACAATGAGCAGTTCTTC	CASSPRGSSYNEQFF
-	TRBD1	TRBV9	TRBJ2-5	TGTGCCAGCAGCGCCCGGACAGGGCAAGAGACCCAGTACTTC	CASSARTGQETQYF
-	-	TRBV4-1	TRBJ1-2	TGCGCCAGCAGCCAAGATGGGGCAAGGGTTGGTGGCTACACCTTC	CASSQDGARVGGYTF
few	-	TRBV11-3	TRBJ1-2	TGTGCCAGCAGCGAAGACAGTACTAACTATGGCTACACCTTC	CASSEDSTNYGYTF
-	-	TRBV5-1	TRBJ1-6	TGCGCCAGCAGCCTGAGGAGCTCCTATAATTCACCCCTCCACTTT	CASSLRSSYNSPLHF
-	-	TRBV2	TRBJ2-6	TGTGCCAGCTGGGACTCTGCTGACTCTGGGGCCAACGTCCTGACTTTC	CASWDSADSGANVLTF
-	-	TRBV19	TRBJ1-3	TGTGCCAGCGATATCGGGAACACCATATATTTT	CASDIGNTIYF
few	TRBD1	TRBV2	TRBJ1-5	TGTGCCAGCAGTGAACGGGGTGACAGGGGCAAGGCCAATCAGCCCCAGCATTTT	CASSERGDRGKANQPQHF
few	TRBD1	TRBV5-1	TRBJ1-5	TGCGCCAGCAGCGCGGGACAGAATCAGCCCCAGCATTTT	CASSAGQNQPQHF
-	-	TRBV5-1	TRBJ1-2	TGCGCCAGCAGCCGAGGGGGTGACTATGGCTACACCTTC	CASSRGGDYGYTF